One T cell receptor beta chain is described in this entry. The antigen remains undetermined. Every donor contributed at least one pre-ART and at least two post-ART PBMC samples. The sample belongs to a study of long-term antiretroviral therapy in people with HIV. Run at survey level, the immunoSEQ assay was version v3.0. Clones were read by immunoSEQ multiplex PCR, and TCRdb kept only the in-frame ones, dropping some. In the table there are some 30,000 clones, approximately 90% of which are singletons. Study outcomes and limitations: Despite increasing after ART, diversity remained lower than that of transplant donor controls.

Sequenced here: unsorted PBMCs, sampled 3.1 years after starting antiretroviral therapy. This sequence was found in a man between 18 and 29 years old with HIV.

The CDR3 region is CASTSEPNLNTEAFF. In nucleotides, the CDR3 is TGTGCCAGTACCTCTGAGCCCAACTTAAACACTGAAGCTTTCTTT. The chain carries TRBV19 and TRBJ1-1; D gene uncertain. The CDR3 contains 15 residues. Trimming took 7 bases from V and 2 from J, leaving 17 bases between them. Germline values: CDR1 LNHDA, CDR2 SQIVND (reference sequence). Looking up the rest from reference TRBV19 and TRBJ1-1 gives the full variable domain: DGGITQSPKYLFRKEGQNVTLSCEQNLNHDAMYWYRQDPGQGLRLIYYSQIVNDFQKGDIAEGYSVSREKKESFPLTVTSAQKNPTAFYLCASTSEPNLNTEAFFGQGTRLTVV.